A selection of T cell receptor beta chains follows, all from one sample in a study of CD8+ T cells in alopecia areata. Here immunoSEQ multiplex PCR was the method, and the copy in TCRdb shows in-frame clones only, minus some. The sample includes some 130,000 clones, around 60% of them seen just once. Sequencing used CD4+ T cells sorted from blood, obtained at week 0. The receptors stem from a human donor with alopecia areata. Both conserved end residues are part of each CDR3. A D gene is named only where the DNA matches it firmly. Expanded clones get a size class; other rows say once, few or many, or leave the size out.

D gene: -; clone size: -; J gene: TRBJ2-3; V gene: TRBV5-1; CDR3 protein: CASKIPHAADTQYF; CDR3 DNA: TGCGCCAGCAAGATCCCGCACGCGGCGGATACGCAGTATTTT
D gene: -; clone size: -; J gene: TRBJ2-1; V gene: TRBV2; CDR3 protein: CASNVEINEQFF; CDR3 DNA: TGTGCCAGCAATGTAGAGATCAATGAGCAGTTCTTC
D gene: -; clone size: -; J gene: TRBJ1-6; V gene: TRBV30; CDR3 protein: CAWIGGKASSSPLHF; CDR3 DNA: TGTGCCTGGATTGGGGGGAAGGCCTCAAGTTCACCCCTCCACTTT
D gene: -; clone size: -; J gene: TRBJ2-7; V gene: TRBV2; CDR3 protein: CASSGGRQSSYEQYF; CDR3 DNA: TGTGCCAGCAGTGGAGGACGGCAGAGCTCCTACGAGCAGTACTTC
D gene: -; clone size: -; J gene: TRBJ2-3; V gene: TRBV6-5; CDR3 protein: CASSYSSDYDGTQYF; CDR3 DNA: TGTGCCAGCAGTTACTCCTCGGACTACGACGGTACGCAGTATTTT
D gene: TRBD1; clone size: few; J gene: TRBJ2-2; V gene: TRBV6-5; CDR3 protein: CASRTGVMDTGELFF; CDR3 DNA: TGTGCCAGCAGGACAGGGGTGATGGACACCGGGGAGCTGTTTTTT
D gene: TRBD1; clone size: few; J gene: TRBJ2-7; V gene: TRBV2; CDR3 protein: CASSVHEWDRAATYEQYF; CDR3 DNA: TGTGCCAGCAGTGTTCATGAATGGGACAGGGCTGCGACCTACGAGCAGTACTTC
D gene: -; clone size: -; J gene: TRBJ1-1; V gene: TRBV5-1; CDR3 protein: CASSLVSLNTEAFF; CDR3 DNA: TGCGCCAGCAGCTTGGTAAGCTTGAACACTGAAGCTTTCTTT
D gene: TRBD1; clone size: -; J gene: TRBJ1-5; V gene: TRBV6-1; CDR3 protein: CASSVGQGASNQPQHF; CDR3 DNA: TGTGCCAGCAGTGTCGGACAGGGGGCGAGCAATCAGCCCCAGCATTTT
D gene: TRBD1; clone size: -; J gene: TRBJ2-5; V gene: TRBV7-2; CDR3 protein: CASSLGTGGETQYF; CDR3 DNA: TGTGCCAGCAGCCTTGGGACAGGGGGGGAGACCCAGTACTTC
D gene: -; clone size: few; J gene: TRBJ1-4; V gene: TRBV2; CDR3 protein: CASSGRGRPREKLFF; CDR3 DNA: TGTGCCAGCAGTGGGAGGGGCCGTCCACGGGAAAAACTGTTTTTT
D gene: TRBD2; clone size: -; J gene: TRBJ2-7; V gene: TRBV4-3; CDR3 protein: CASPVSRPGLAGATSYEQYF; CDR3 DNA: TGCGCCAGTCCCGTTTCCCGCCCCGGACTAGCGGGGGCGACGAGTTACGAGCAGTACTTC
D gene: -; clone size: -; J gene: TRBJ2-7; V gene: TRBV19; CDR3 protein: CASSAKKKTEQYF; CDR3 DNA: TGTGCCAGTAGCGCAAAGAAAAAAACCGAGCAGTACTTC
D gene: -; clone size: few; J gene: TRBJ2-1; V gene: TRBV30; CDR3 protein: CAWSVGPSPENEQFF; CDR3 DNA: TGTGCCTGGAGCGTAGGGCCCTCCCCCGAGAATGAGCAGTTCTTC
D gene: TRBD1; clone size: -; J gene: TRBJ1-1; V gene: TRBV2; CDR3 protein: CASSESLGTGFLF; CDR3 DNA: TGTGCCAGCAGTGAATCGTTAGGGACAGGCTTCCTCTTT
D gene: -; clone size: -; J gene: TRBJ2-5; V gene: TRBV29-1; CDR3 protein: CSVRPQETQYF; CDR3 DNA: TGCAGCGTTCGACCCCAAGAGACCCAGTACTTC
D gene: -; clone size: -; J gene: TRBJ2-7; V gene: TRBV7-2; CDR3 protein: CASSPAFSSYEQYF; CDR3 DNA: TGTGCCAGCAGCCCAGCGTTCAGCTCCTACGAGCAGTACTTC
D gene: TRBD1; clone size: -; J gene: TRBJ1-2; V gene: TRBV7-8; CDR3 protein: CASSMGQGGYGYTF; CDR3 DNA: TGTGCCAGCAGCATGGGACAGGGGGGCTATGGCTACACCTTC
D gene: -; clone size: -; J gene: TRBJ1-1; V gene: TRBV7-2; CDR3 protein: CASSRYPTEAFF; CDR3 DNA: TGTGCCAGCAGCCGTTACCCCACTGAAGCTTTCTTT
D gene: -; clone size: once; J gene: TRBJ1-4; V gene: TRBV30; CDR3 protein: CAWSVPRASNEKLFF; CDR3 DNA: TGTGCCTGGAGTGTACCTAGAGCGTCTAATGAAAAACTGTTTTTT
D gene: -; clone size: -; J gene: TRBJ1-3; V gene: TRBV29-1; CDR3 protein: CSVGSGQNGNTIYF; CDR3 DNA: TGCAGCGTTGGATCGGGGCAGAATGGAAACACCATATATTTT
D gene: -; clone size: -; J gene: TRBJ2-5; V gene: TRBV30; CDR3 protein: CAWSVVNGETQYF; CDR3 DNA: TGTGCCTGGAGTGTAGTTAACGGGGAGACCCAGTACTTC
D gene: TRBD1; clone size: -; J gene: TRBJ1-1; V gene: TRBV30; CDR3 protein: CAYGRTGRNTEAFF; CDR3 DNA: TGTGCCTACGGGAGGACAGGGCGGAACACTGAAGCTTTCTTT
D gene: TRBD1; clone size: few; J gene: TRBJ2-2; V gene: TRBV5-6; CDR3 protein: CASSPGQARMGELFF; CDR3 DNA: TGTGCCAGCAGCCCTGGACAGGCCAGAATGGGGGAGCTGTTTTTT